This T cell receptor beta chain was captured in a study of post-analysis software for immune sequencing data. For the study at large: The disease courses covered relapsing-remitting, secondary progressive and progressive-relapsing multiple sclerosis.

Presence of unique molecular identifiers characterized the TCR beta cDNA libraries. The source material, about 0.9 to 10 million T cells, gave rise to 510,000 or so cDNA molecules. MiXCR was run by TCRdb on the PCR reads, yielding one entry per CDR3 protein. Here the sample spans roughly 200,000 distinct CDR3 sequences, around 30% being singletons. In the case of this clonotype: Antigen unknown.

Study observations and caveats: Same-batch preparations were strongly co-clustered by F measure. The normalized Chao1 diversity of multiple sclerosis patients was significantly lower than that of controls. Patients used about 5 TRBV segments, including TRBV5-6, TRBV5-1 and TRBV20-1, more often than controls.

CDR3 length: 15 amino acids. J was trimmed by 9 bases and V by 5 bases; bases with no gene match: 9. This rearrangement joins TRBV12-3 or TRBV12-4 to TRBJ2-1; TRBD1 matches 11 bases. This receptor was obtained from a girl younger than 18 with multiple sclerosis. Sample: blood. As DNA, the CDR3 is TGTGCCAGCAGTCCCGCCGGGACAGGGGGGGTTGAGCAGTTCTTC. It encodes CASSPAGTGGVEQFF.